This T cell receptor (beta chain) was sequenced during a study of control samples from healthy donors and cancer patients. This clone was detected once. The table came from immunoSEQ multiplex PCR; TCRdb's copy has only in-frame clones and leaves some out. In the table there are 100,000 to 150,000 clones, 87% of which are singletons. The CDR3 extends over 15 amino acids. V lost 3 bases to trimming and J lost 2 bases; unmatched junction nucleotides: 4. Germline V gene lookup returns CDR1 WNHNN and CDR2 SYGVQD (reference sequence). The chain has TRBV10-1 and TRBJ1-3, with 7 bases that match TRBD1. The sequenced sample consisted of blood. The receptor was derived from a man between 60 and 70 years old in good health. The CDR3 coding sequence is TGCGCCAGCAGTGACTCCGGGACAGCTGGAAACACCATATATTTT. Translating it yields CASSDSGTAGNTIYF.